Detailed here is one TCR beta chain. The sample belongs to a study of blood T cell repertoires in COVID-19. Study information: Acute and convalescent COVID-19 specimens originated in the United States, Italy and Spain. In each case, the material was cDNA or gDNA derived from T cells, B-cell-depleted T cells, or PBMCs.

CDR3 size: 18 residues. Germline V lookup: CDR1 DFQATT, CDR2 SNEGSKA (reference sequence). The V end lost 3 bases, the J end lost 4 bases, and 22 bases lay between the germline ends. The study drew participants aged about 18 to 89 years from some 23 US areas. Original processing notes: Reference gene primers were amplified, and this amplification served to estimate nucleated cell counts. The assay was immunoSEQ multiplex PCR, and TCRdb's table has in-frame clones only and misses some. D and trimming come from the DNA, and the V and J calls and clone size come from that table. The sample lists approximately 440,000 clones, 90% occurring once.

The chain has TRBV20-1 and TRBJ1-6, with D possibly TRBD1 on 5 matching bases. The sample taken for sequencing was PBMCs or T cells enriched from blood (not recorded which). The source is a man aged 18 to 30 who had recovered from COVID-19. The chain's CDR3 is CSASAGSQIRPYNSPLHF. CDR3 nucleotide sequence: TGCAGTGCTAGTGCAGGGTCCCAAATCCGCCCTTATAATTCACCCCTCCACTTT.